These 8 T cell receptor beta chains came from one sample sequenced in a study of T-cell reconstitution after alpha-beta-depleted transplantation in children (dated by TCRdb to about 2016). To prepare the library, PCR was applied. The listed sequencing device is Illumina HiSeq 2500. To normalize quantification of the TCRbeta repertoire, the TCR libraries were built with molecular barcoding that relied on unique molecular identifiers. TCRdb handled the public reads itself, with Q25 trimming in fastp and clone calling in MiXCR, and kept productive beta chains. Entries are consolidated by CDR3 protein sequence, retaining the most common genes and DNA. This sample holds 450,000 to 700,000 distinct CDR3 sequences; over 20% were observed only once. The ten largest clones capture approximately 39% of the sample. The treatment or condition label on this specimen signifies: allogeneic hematopoietic cell transplantation with graft depleted of TCRalphabeta T cells and CD19 B cells.

Sample: PBMCs, taken before TCRalphabeta/CD19-depleted stem cell transplant. These receptors all come from a boy less than two years old with Wiskott-Aldrich syndrome, due to receive a stem cell transplant.

The CDR3 region is CASSLRKGTEAFF. The CDR3, as DNA: TGCGCCAGCAGCCTGCGAAAGGGTACTGAAGCTTTCTTT. The rearrangement uses TRBV5-1 and TRBJ1-1, with D uncertain. V dropped 4 bases and J dropped 5 bases, with 12 bases sitting between them. This CDR3 is 13 amino acids long. Germline V gene sequence: CDR1 SGHRS, CDR2 YFSETQ.

The rearrangement uses TRBV9 and TRBJ1-2; D may be TRBD1 (6 bases). CDR1 SGDLS and CDR2 YYNGEE come from the germline V gene. Trimming took off 3 bases at V and 5 bases at J, with 14 bases between the two ends. This CDR3 is built from 14 residues. The CDR3 coding sequence is TGTGCCAGCAGCGCCCAGCAGGGGCCGTATGGCTACACCTTC. Its translation is CASSAQQGPYGYTF.

This clonotype was seen only a few times. The chain combines TRBV6-5 with TRBJ2-4; 7 bases map to TRBD2. Trimming at V came to 4 bases and at J to 0 bases, leaving 3 bases not matched to a gene. The CDR3 is 15 residues long. The germline V gene encodes CDR1 MNHEY and CDR2 SVGAGI. This CDR3 is CASSSGGIAKNIQYF. DNA of the CDR3: TGTGCCAGCAGTTCGGGGGGTATAGCCAAAAACATTCAGTACTTC.

This chain joins TRBV12-3 or TRBV12-4 and TRBJ2-6; D unclear. Trimming left V 6 bases short and J 0 bases short, with 12 bases between. This CDR3 is built from 16 residues. This CDR3 is CASSWSRSSGANVLTF. In nucleotides, the CDR3 is TGTGCCAGCAGCTGGTCAAGGAGCTCTGGGGCCAACGTCCTGACTTTC.

The DNA of the CDR3 is TGCAGTGCTAGTTTCTGGGACAGGTCGGGAGGGGGAGAGACCCAGTACTTC. Protein product: CSASFWDRSGGGETQYF. The rearrangement links TRBV20-1 to TRBJ2-5; D tentatively fits TRBD1 or TRBD2 (8 bases each). Trimming took off 3 bases at V and 4 bases at J, with 24 bases between the two ends. Germline V lookup: CDR1 DFQATT, CDR2 SNEGSKA (reference sequence). The CDR3 totals 17 residues.

The J gene is TRBJ2-2, the V gene TRBV4-2; D call uncertain. Deletions cut 4 bases from V and 0 bases from J, with 15 bases between. The germline V gene has CDR1 LGHNA and CDR2 YNFKEQ. This CDR3 has 17 residues. The CDR3 DNA reads as TGTGCCAGCAGCCTTAACCAGGCGGATACGAACACCGGGGAGCTGTTTTTT. It yields the protein CASSLNQADTNTGELFF.

This clonotype was counted between two and nine times. V and J are TRBV10-3 and TRBJ2-3; the D gene is possibly TRBD2 (6 bases). The CDR3 is made up of 14 amino acids. The germline CDR1 and CDR2 sequences are ENHRY and SYGVKD. Trimming took off 2 bases at V and 0 bases at J, with 6 bases between the two ends. In DNA, the CDR3 is TGTGCCATCAGTGAGCGGGGGAGCACAGATACGCAGTATTTT. Its translation is CAISERGSTDTQYF.

This clonotype was seen only a few times. The gene calls are TRBV5-1 and TRBJ2-1; the match to TRBD2 covers 7 bases. The germline V gene encodes CDR1 SGHRS and CDR2 YFSETQ. There are 15 residues in the CDR3. V was pared by 4 bases and J by 0 bases, with 4 bases of the junction left unmatched. This CDR3 is CASSLSGFSYNEQFF. For the CDR3, the DNA is TGCGCCAGCAGCCTTAGCGGGTTCTCCTACAATGAGCAGTTCTTC.